The clone carrying this T cell receptor beta chain was picked up one time. Germline loops: CDR1 SGHRS, CDR2 YFSETQ. This CDR3 region has 12 residues. V was trimmed by 3 bases and J by 1 base, leaving 4 bases between them. This entry belongs to a study of technical replicates of blood from a few donors. Assay used: immunoSEQ multiplex PCR; TCRdb lists only in-frame clones, some missing. Among about 100,000 clones listed, roughly 94% were seen once. This rearrangement joins TRBV5-1 to TRBJ1-1; no reliable D call. The TCR originated in a human donor in good health. Specimen: T cells isolated from PBMCs. DNA for the CDR3: TGCGCCAGCAGCTCCTCGAACACTGAAGCTTTCTTT. It is translated as CASSSSNTEAFF. The full variable domain, with the rest looked up from reference TRBV5-1 and TRBJ1-1, is KAGVTQTPRYLIKTRGQQVTLSCSPISGHRSVSWYQQTPGQGLQFLFEYFSETQRNKGNFPGRFSGRQFSNSRSEMNVSTLELGDSALYLCASSSSNTEAFFGQGTRLTVV.